The clone carrying this TCR beta chain occurred a few times. The table came from immunoSEQ multiplex PCR; TCRdb's copy has only in-frame clones and leaves some out. The top ten clones hold 5.9% of a sample with roughly 200,000 clones, 60% to 80% of them seen once. With 1 base removed from V and 1 base from J, the gap between germline ends came to 8 bases. Germline CDR1 SGHRS, CDR2 YFSETQ. The CDR3 length is 14 residues. The sample originates from a study of cytotoxic CD8 clonotypes in ibrutinib-treated CLL. This material consisted of PBMCs, taken after 12 months of ibrutinib treatment. This TCR derives from a human donor with chronic lymphocytic leukemia. The chain joins TRBV5-1 to TRBJ1-1; D is ambiguous. The DNA of the CDR3 is TGCGCCAGCAGCTTGACTTACAGGAACACTGAAGCTTTCTTT. Protein product: CASSLTYRNTEAFF. The entire variable domain, with the rest obtained from reference TRBV5-1 and TRBJ1-1, is as follows: KAGVTQTPRYLIKTRGQQVTLSCSPISGHRSVSWYQQTPGQGLQFLFEYFSETQRNKGNFPGRFSGRQFSNSRSEMNVSTLELGDSALYLCASSLTYRNTEAFFGQGTRLTVV.